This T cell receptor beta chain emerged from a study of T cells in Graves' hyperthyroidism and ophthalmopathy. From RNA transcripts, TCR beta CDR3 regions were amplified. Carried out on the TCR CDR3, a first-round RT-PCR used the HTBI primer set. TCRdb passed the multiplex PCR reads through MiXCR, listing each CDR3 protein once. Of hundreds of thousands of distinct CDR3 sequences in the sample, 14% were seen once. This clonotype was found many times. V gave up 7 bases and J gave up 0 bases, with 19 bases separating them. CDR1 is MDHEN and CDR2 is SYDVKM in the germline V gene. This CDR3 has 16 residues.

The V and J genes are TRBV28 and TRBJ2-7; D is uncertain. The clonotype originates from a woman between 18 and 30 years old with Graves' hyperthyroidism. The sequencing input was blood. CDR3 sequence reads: CASTSSGRTFSYEQYF. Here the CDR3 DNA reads TGTGCCAGCACCTCAAGTGGACGGACGTTCTCCTACGAGCAGTACTTC.